This T cell receptor (beta chain) originates from a study of blood T cell repertoires in COVID-19. Study context: Sites in the United States, Italy and Spain provided acute and convalescent COVID-19 samples.

The data were produced by immunoSEQ multiplex PCR, yet TCRdb's version contains in-frame clones alone and is incomplete. The data contain 110,000 or so clones, approximately 83% of them seen just once; the ten biggest clones take up 4% to 4.5%. The sequence was collected from a woman in her seventies with acute or convalescent COVID-19. Sequencing was performed on peripheral blood.

The CDR3 coding sequence is TGTGCCAGCAGGGGGACAGGGCAACCCAGCACCATATATTTT. Its protein product is CASRGTGQPSTIYF. V usage is TRBV6-6 and J usage is TRBJ1-3, with 9 bases matching TRBD1. J lost 9 bases, V lost 6 bases, and 9 bases had no gene match. The CDR3 consists of 14 residues. Per germline, CDR1 MNHNY and CDR2 SVGAGI (reference sequence).